These 28 T cell receptor beta chains share one sample of origin, sequenced in a study of T cell changes during pregnancy in multiple sclerosis. TCRdb keeps only in-frame clones here, not all; method: immunoSEQ multiplex PCR. The profile shows more than 35,000 clones, about 90% of them singletons. Material: CD4+ T cells from peripheral blood mononuclear cells, obtained in the third trimester of pregnancy. The receptor source for this set is a female donor in good health, enrolled as a control in a pregnancy study.

This clone was seen a few times. The same CDR3 is also encoded by other DNA sequences in this sample. This chain joins TRBV5-6 and TRBJ1-3; TRBD1 agrees at 9 bases. The germline CDR1 and CDR2 sequences are SGHDT and YYEEEE. The CDR3 is 18 amino acids. The trim removed 0 bases at V and 0 bases at J, leaving 7 bases unmatched. CDR3 amino acids: CASSLVGQGALSGNTIYF. CDR3 coding DNA: TGTGCCAGCAGCTTGGTGGGACAGGGTGCCCTCTCTGGAAACACCATATATTTT. Supplemented by reference TRBV5-6 and TRBJ1-3, the full variable domain reads DAGVTQSPTHLIKTRGQQVTLRCSPKSGHDTVSWYQQALGQGPQFIFQYYEEEERQRGNFPDRFSGHQFPNYSSELNVNALLLGDSALYLCASSLVGQGALSGNTIYFGEGSWLTVV.

The chain employs TRBV2 and TRBJ2-1; 9 bases fit TRBD2. J was trimmed by 7 bases and V by 5 bases; bases with no gene match: 3. The CDR3 length is 13 residues. Germline assignment: CDR1 SNHLY and CDR2 FYNNEI. The CDR3 is CASSPRGGNEQFF. The CDR3 DNA follows: TGTGCCAGCAGTCCGCGGGGGGGGAATGAGCAGTTCTTC.

The chain links TRBV29-1 to TRBJ2-1; weak D call: TRBD2 (7 bases). In germline, CDR1 is SQVTM, CDR2 ANQGSEA. The CDR3 contains 14 residues. The V gene lost 6 bases and the J gene lost 1 base, with 13 bases spanning the gap. The CDR3 loop reads CSVGGRASYNEQFF. The CDR3 nucleotides are TGCAGCGTGGGGGGGCGGGCATCCTACAATGAGCAGTTCTTC.

The chain combines TRBV14 with TRBJ2-2; TRBD1 might be the D (5 bases). The V end lost 4 bases, the J end lost 6 bases, and 12 bases lay between the germline ends. Germline loops: CDR1 SGHDN, CDR2 FVKESK. This CDR3 spans 14 amino acids. The CDR3 sequence: CASSRNRFAGELFF. The DNA for the CDR3 is TGTGCCAGCAGCCGGAACAGGTTCGCCGGGGAGCTGTTTTTT.

There are a few counts of this clone. The rearrangement joins TRBV7-9 to TRBJ1-5, with D possibly TRBD1 on 6 matching bases. This CDR3 is 14 amino acids long. With 5 bases removed from V and 0 bases from J, the gap between germline ends came to 8 bases. In germline, CDR1 is SEHNR, CDR2 FQNEAQ (reference sequence). The CDR3 is CASSPQGSNQPQHF. The CDR3 DNA is TGTGCCAGCAGCCCACAGGGTAGCAATCAGCCCCAGCATTTT.

This clone has just one count. This chain uses TRBV5-1 with TRBJ2-3; 12 bases map to TRBD2. The V gene's germline CDR1 is SGHRS and CDR2 YFSETQ. This CDR3 is 17 amino acids long. Germline trimming cut 4 bases from V and 0 bases from J; bases unmatched to any gene: 6. CDR3 coding DNA: TGCGCCAGCAGCGCCATACTAGCGGGGGGTAGCACAGATACGCAGTATTTT. It is translated as CASSAILAGGSTDTQYF.

This clone was picked up one time. The rearrangement links TRBV5-1 to TRBJ1-2, with TRBD1 matching over 7 bases. Trimming at V came to 4 bases and at J to 2 bases, leaving 5 bases not matched to a gene. CDR1 and CDR2 from the germline V gene are SGHRS and YFSETQ. The CDR3 loop spans 14 amino acids. The CDR3 region has the DNA TGCGCCAGCAGCGTAGGGACAGTCAACTATGGCTACACCTTC. Protein sequence: CASSVGTVNYGYTF.

The V call is TRBV6-5, the J call TRBJ1-1; D gene uncertain. Germline V gene lookup returns CDR1 MNHEY and CDR2 SVGAGI. With 7 bases removed from V and 1 base from J, the gap between germline ends came to 10 bases. The CDR3 totals 13 residues. This CDR3 is CASTLTPNTEAFF. For the CDR3, the DNA is TGTGCCAGCACCCTAACTCCGAACACTGAAGCTTTCTTT.

V usage is TRBV19 and J usage is TRBJ2-3; D remains unclear. Germline V CDR1 and CDR2: LNHDA, SQIVND (reference sequence). The germline V and J ends were trimmed by 8 bases and 5 bases, with 11 bases remaining between them. The CDR3 has 12 residues. CDR3 protein: CASRVSGDTQYF. The CDR3 nucleotides read TGTGCCAGTCGGGTGTCTGGAGATACGCAGTATTTT.

This rearrangement joins TRBV9 to TRBJ1-6, with 7 bases that match TRBD1. Germline CDR1 reads SGDLS; CDR2 reads YYNGEE. The CDR3 is made up of 14 amino acids. V lost 4 bases, J lost 8 bases, and 6 bases stayed unmatched. The CDR3 is CASSLRDRDSPLHF. CDR3 nucleotide sequence: TGTGCCAGCAGCCTCAGGGACAGAGATTCACCCCTCCACTTT.

This clone appeared once. V and J are TRBV28 and TRBJ2-7, with D maybe TRBD1 (5 bases). The CDR3 runs to 13 residues. Germline V CDR1 and CDR2: MDHEN, SYDVKM. The germline V and J ends were trimmed by 5 bases and 6 bases, with 14 bases remaining between them. The CDR3 coding sequence is TGTGCCAGCAGTATACAGGTCCCCGGCGAGCAGTACTTC. Translating gives CASSIQVPGEQYF.

The chain recombines TRBV18 with TRBJ1-2, with TRBD1 matching 8 bases. Germline assignment: CDR1 KGHSH and CDR2 LQKENI. V was clipped by 3 bases and J by 4 bases; unmatched bases: 4. The CDR3 totals 14 residues. The CDR3 reads CASSPPGGGYGYTF. In DNA form, the CDR3 reads TGTGCCAGCTCACCCCCAGGGGGCGGCTATGGCTACACCTTC.

This clone was detected only once. The rearrangement joins TRBV7-6 to TRBJ2-6; no reliable D call. This CDR3 region has 14 residues. Trimming pared 4 bases from V and 0 bases from J, leaving 4 bases between. CDR1 is SGHVS, CDR2 FNYEAQ, per germline. The CDR3 DNA sequence: TGTGCCAGCAGCTCAGTCTCTGGGGCCAACGTCCTGACTTTC. Protein: CASSSVSGANVLTF.

This rearrangement joins TRBV6-5 to TRBJ1-2; 8 bases line up with TRBD1. The CDR3 covers 14 residues. Looked up from germline, CDR1 is MNHEY and CDR2 is SVGAGI. Unmatched junction bases numbered 8, after V lost 7 bases and J lost 4 bases. The CDR3 DNA sequence: TGTGCCAGCACGAGGGACAGGACCATCTATGGCTACACCTTC. It translates to CASTRDRTIYGYTF.

This chain uses TRBV30 with TRBJ1-4, with 7 bases aligning to TRBD1. Trimming at V came to 1 base and at J to 7 bases, leaving 6 bases not matched to a gene. This CDR3 has 14 residues. Germline lookup yields CDR1 GTSNPN and CDR2 SVGIG (reference sequence). CDR3 sequence (DNA): TGTGCCTGGAGTGCTCGGACAGGCGGTGAAAAACTGTTTTTT. Its protein is CAWSARTGGEKLFF.

The rearrangement joins TRBV2 to TRBJ2-7; a possible D gene is TRBD2 (6 bases). Germline CDR1 and CDR2: SNHLY and FYNNEI. V lost 5 bases to trimming and J lost 4 bases, with 9 bases between them. The CDR3 is 12 amino acids. The CDR3 DNA sequence: TGTGCCAGCAGTCGGGAGACGTACGAGCAGTACTTC. Residues: CASSRETYEQYF.

This sequence joins TRBV13 and TRBJ2-1; 11 bases line up with TRBD2. V shed 1 base, J shed 6 bases, and the junction held 11 bases outside the gene matches. This CDR3 spans 18 amino acids. Looked up from germline, CDR1 is PRHDT and CDR2 is FYEKMQ (reference sequence). In DNA form, the CDR3 reads TGTGCCAGCAGCTTAGCCCTCCCACTAGCGGGAGCTGCCAATGAGCAGTTCTTC. This codes for CASSLALPLAGAANEQFF.

The chain links TRBV2 to TRBJ1-5; 8 positions agree with TRBD1. The CDR3 is 13 residues long. Per germline, CDR1 SNHLY and CDR2 FYNNEI. The V gene end was trimmed by 4 bases and the J gene end by 6 bases; junction bases not matched to a gene: 2. CDR3 amino acids: CASSGTGFQPQHF. The CDR3 DNA is TGTGCCAGCAGTGGGACAGGGTTTCAGCCCCAGCATTTT.

This clone was seen more than once but under ten times. V and J are TRBV2 and TRBJ1-2; D unclear. Germline V lookup: CDR1 SNHLY, CDR2 FYNNEI. Trimming removed 2 bases from V and 0 bases from J, with 7 bases in between. The CDR3 is 14 residues long. CDR3 sequence: CASSERGANYGYTF. CDR3 sequence (DNA): TGTGCCAGCAGTGAAAGAGGAGCTAACTATGGCTACACCTTC. Supplemented by reference TRBV2 and TRBJ1-2, the full variable domain reads EPEVTQTPSHQVTQMGQEVILRCVPISNHLYFYWYRQILGQKVEFLVSFYNNEISEKSEIFDDQFSVERPDGSNFTLKIRSTKLEDSAMYFCASSERGANYGYTFGSGTRLTVV.

The CDR3 sequence: CASSPVAGGATYEQYF. CDR3 coding DNA: TGTGCCAGCAGTCCGGTAGCGGGAGGTGCAACCTACGAGCAGTACTTC. The V gene is TRBV28, the J gene TRBJ2-7; 10 nucleotides match TRBD2. The CDR3 is made up of 16 amino acids. Germline V gives CDR1 MDHEN, CDR2 SYDVKM. The V gene end was trimmed by 5 bases and the J gene end by 2 bases; junction bases not matched to a gene: 9.

The chain combines TRBV21-1 with TRBJ2-2; the D segment call TRBD2 is taken from the table without a DNA check. TRBV21-1 is designated a pseudogene. The CDR3 sequence is 16 residues long. The CDR3 DNA sequence: TGTGCCAGCAGCAAAGGGAAGCGGCAGAACACCGGGGAGCTGTTTTTT. This translates into CASSKGKRQNTGELFF.

V is TRBV28 and J is TRBJ1-5; D not certain. Germline V gives CDR1 MDHEN, CDR2 SYDVKM. Trimming cost V 10 bases and J 4 bases, with 23 bases left between them. This CDR3 comprises 16 residues. The DNA of the CDR3 is TGTGCCACCCGAAGTGGCGCGAGGAATGGTAATCAGCCCCAGCATTTT. This codes for CATRSGARNGNQPQHF.

This chain connects TRBV6-1 to TRBJ1-1, with TRBD1 matching over 8 bases. Germline values: CDR1 MNHNS, CDR2 SASEGT. V lost 6 bases and J lost 6; bases outside the gene matches: 6. This CDR3 comprises 13 residues. CDR3 sequence reads: CASRATGVSEAFF. The CDR3 nucleotides are TGTGCCAGCAGAGCGACAGGGGTCTCTGAAGCTTTCTTT.

V is TRBV29-1 and J is TRBJ1-2; D gene ambiguous. This CDR3 spans 9 amino acids. V was clipped by 4 bases and J by 6 bases, with 3 bases between them. Germline V CDR1 and CDR2: SQVTM, ANQGSEA. The CDR3 protein is CSVGDGYTF. CDR3 coding DNA: TGCAGCGTTGGCGATGGCTACACCTTC.

The chain links TRBV6-5 to TRBJ2-2, with D tentatively TRBD2 (5 bases). V was clipped by 6 bases and J by 9 bases, with 20 bases between them. This CDR3 has 15 residues. From germline, CDR1 is MNHEY and CDR2 SVGAGI. The DNA of the CDR3 is TGTGCCAGCAGCACCGCGGGTTGGGGAGAATGGGAGCTGTTTTTT. Its translation: CASSTAGWGEWELFF.

The chain links TRBV15 to TRBJ1-5, with D perhaps TRBD1 (5 bases). This CDR3 comprises 16 residues. CDR1 LNHNV and CDR2 YYDKDF come from the germline V gene (reference sequence). V dropped 3 bases and J dropped 3 bases, with 15 bases sitting between them. CDR3 protein: CATSSHRGLHNQPQHF. Here the CDR3 DNA reads TGTGCCACCAGCAGCCATAGGGGTCTCCACAATCAGCCCCAGCATTTT. The full variable domain, its missing parts supplied by reference TRBV15 and TRBJ1-5, is DAMVIQNPRYQVTQFGKPVTLSCSQTLNHNVMYWYQQKSSQAPKLLFHYYDKDFNNEADTPDNFQSRRPNTSFCFLDIRSPGLGDTAMYLCATSSHRGLHNQPQHFGDGTRLSIL.

The J gene is TRBJ1-6, the V gene TRBV18, with 8 bases fitting TRBD1. The J segment lost 9 bases and the V segment lost 5 bases, leaving 9 bases of the junction unmatched. CDR1 is KGHSH and CDR2 is LQKENI in the germline V gene. The CDR3 totals 15 residues. DNA of the CDR3: TGTGCCAGCTCATCGACCGACAGGGGAGTTTCACCCCTCCACTTT. Protein product: CASSSTDRGVSPLHF.

This clone was recorded once. As DNA, the CDR3 is TGTGCCAGCAGTGAGTCCTCGGGGATCGGAACTAATGAAAAACTGTTTTTT. Amino acids: CASSESSGIGTNEKLFF. The rearrangement links TRBV6-1 to TRBJ1-4; D is uncertain. The CDR3 is made up of 17 amino acids. Germline assignment: CDR1 MNHNS and CDR2 SASEGT. Trimming removed 3 bases at V and 1 base at J, with 15 bases between.